These 21 T cell receptor beta chains were sequenced from one sample in a study of CXCR3-negative and CXCR3-positive naive CD8 T cells (dated by TCRdb to between 2019 and 2020). TCRdb records NextSeq 550 as the sequencer. The Human TCR Profiling Kit (MiLaboratory) was used to prepare UMI-labeled 5' RACE TRB cDNA libraries. Following TCRdb reprocessing, every CDR3 protein sequence forms one entry, and DNA is not provided. The sample's table lists a count of about 150,000 distinct CDR3 sequences. The ten largest clones add up to under 0.5% of the sample. These receptors' targets are unknown. General findings and caveats noted by the study authors: Compared with CXCR3-negative naive cells, CXCR3-positive naive cells had TRB CDR3s with higher hydrophobicity (lower Kidera factor 4), lower energy, and higher strength and volume indices.

Sequenced input: naive CXCR3+ CD8+ T cells from blood. The meaning of the sample's cell subset or site label: CD45RO-CCR7+CD27+CD95- naive CD8+ T cells expressing CXCR3 (TNR3+). The receptors derive from a human donor in good health. Some clones in this sample may be carry-over from other donors' samples.

V gene TRBV4-3 combines with J gene TRBJ1-6. This CDR3 has 13 amino acids. Germline V lookup: CDR1 LGHNA, CDR2 YSLEER. The CDR3 reads CASRGREGFPLHF.

The chain is built from TRBV6-5 and TRBJ2-7; the D call from TCRdb, TRBD2, cannot be confirmed without DNA. CDR1 MNHEY and CDR2 SVGAGI come from the germline V gene. The CDR3 is 17 residues long. The CDR3 is CASSYLGASGIFYEQYF.

The V call is TRBV28, the J call TRBJ1-1; TCRdb selects TRBD1, and the lack of DNA leaves this call unchecked. Germline lookup yields CDR1 MDHEN and CDR2 SYDVKM. This CDR3 comprises 15 residues. CDR3 sequence reads: CASSPGDSMSTEAFF.

This chain connects TRBV29-1 to TRBJ1-3; the D call from TCRdb, TRBD1, cannot be confirmed without DNA. Germline CDR1 SQVTM, CDR2 ANQGSEA. CDR3 length equals 13 residues. CDR3 sequence reads: CSVEPRGVNTIYF.

This chain connects TRBV28 to TRBJ1-1. The CDR3 has 13 residues. Germline V lookup: CDR1 MDHEN, CDR2 SYDVKM. Here the CDR3 reads CASSLGWSTEAFF.

The chain employs TRBV7-6 and TRBJ2-2; absent DNA, TCRdb's TRBD2 call cannot be checked. This CDR3 has 18 amino acids. Germline V gene sequence: CDR1 SGHVS, CDR2 FNYEAQ. The CDR3 protein is CASSLDPSGRAGTGELFF.

The chain uses TRBV10-3 and TRBJ2-7; TCRdb designates TRBD2, a call that cannot be tested without DNA. The CDR3 contains 14 residues. CDR1 is ENHRY and CDR2 is SYGVKD in the germline V gene. The CDR3 here is CAISEVTSLYEQYF.

CDR3 amino acids: CASSQEGYSAADSYEQYF. The chain has TRBV14 and TRBJ2-7. The CDR3 runs to 18 residues. From germline, CDR1 is SGHDN and CDR2 FVKESK.

This rearrangement joins TRBV18 to TRBJ2-1. Germline V gene data show CDR1 as KGHSH and CDR2 as LQKENI. This CDR3 region has 15 residues. This CDR3 reads CASSPPSGSYNEQFF. Full variable domain (missing parts from reference TRBV18 and TRBJ2-1): NAGVMQNPRHLVRRRGQEARLRCSPMKGHSHVYWYRQLPEEGLKFMVYLQKENIIDESGMPKERFSAEFPKEGPSILRIQQVVRGDSAAYFCASSPPSGSYNEQFFGPGTRLTVL.

The rearrangement uses TRBV7-9 and TRBJ2-5; TCRdb indicates TRBD1, and absent DNA this call remains unverified. CDR1 and CDR2 from the germline V gene are SEHNR and FQNEAQ (reference sequence). The CDR3 sequence is 15 residues long. The CDR3 protein is CASSPKPTGVETQYF.

The genes are TRBV6-4 and TRBJ1-5. This CDR3 region has 14 residues. Germline assignment: CDR1 MRHNA and CDR2 SNTAGT. The chain's CDR3 is CASSDGYSNQPQHF.

This sequence joins TRBV12-3 or TRBV12-4 and TRBJ1-1. The CDR3 loop spans 12 amino acids. This CDR3 reads CASKFGGSEAFF.

The V call is TRBV5-1, the J call TRBJ2-2. The germline V gene has CDR1 SGHRS and CDR2 YFSETQ. This CDR3 spans 12 amino acids. The CDR3: CASGAFTGELFF.

The gene calls are TRBV20-1 and TRBJ2-5; the D gene TCRdb calls, TRBD2, cannot be checked with no DNA. Looked up from germline, CDR1 is DFQATT and CDR2 is SNEGSKA (reference sequence). CDR3 length: 18 residues. CDR3 protein: CSAQGLGTQDWYQETQYF.

The genes are TRBV21-1 and TRBJ2-5; the TCRdb call, TRBD1, lacks DNA for checking. TRBV21-1 is a recognized pseudogene. The CDR3 consists of 14 residues. The CDR3 protein is CSSIGGTAKETQYF.

The chain links TRBV6-2 or TRBV6-3 to TRBJ1-5; checking the TCRdb D call of TRBD1 is not possible without DNA. This CDR3 region has 13 residues. Germline V gene lookup returns CDR1 MNHEY and CDR2 SVGEGT. This CDR3 is CASSLGGDQPQHF.

The chain recombines TRBV2 with TRBJ1-1; the D gene TCRdb calls, TRBD1, cannot be checked with no DNA. The germline V gene encodes CDR1 SNHLY and CDR2 FYNNEI. The CDR3 is 13 residues long. CDR3 region: CATPVTGATEAFF.

The chain is built from TRBV19 and TRBJ2-1; the D gene TCRdb calls, TRBD1, cannot be checked with no DNA. The germline gives CDR1 LNHDA, CDR2 SQIVND (reference sequence). This CDR3 has 15 residues. CDR3 protein: CASSIVLDSYNEQFF.

V gene TRBV6-6 combines with J gene TRBJ2-3. The CDR3 consists of 12 residues. From germline, CDR1 is MNHNY and CDR2 SVGAGI (reference sequence). CDR3 protein: CASSYPMDTQYF.

The chain combines TRBV29-1 with TRBJ2-2; there is no DNA to check the TCRdb D call of TRBD1. The CDR3 covers 14 residues. Germline V CDR1 and CDR2: SQVTM, ANQGSEA. CDR3 region: CSVGFGGGTGELFF.

V is TRBV4-3 and J is TRBJ2-2; TCRdb returns TRBD1, unconfirmable since there is no DNA. Per germline, CDR1 LGHNA and CDR2 YSLEER. This CDR3 has 15 amino acids. The CDR3 reads CASRDGTGHTGELFF.